The 23 T cell receptor beta chains in this list originate from one sample, sequenced in a study of OX40 agonist ivuxolimab in advanced cancers. Only in-frame clones appear in the TCRdb table, and some are missing; sequencing was by immunoSEQ multiplex PCR. The sample records around 76,000 clones, 75% to 85% being singletons. Sequenced material: CD4+ or CD8+ T cells sorted from blood, taken in a trial of the OX40 agonist ivuxolimab. The receptor source for this set is an adult with an advanced solid tumor such as melanoma, head and neck, liver or kidney cancer.

The J gene is TRBJ2-2, the V gene TRBV2; 7 bases map to TRBD1. There are 14 residues in the CDR3. The V and J ends lost 8 bases and 1 base, in that order; junction bases with no gene match: 4. Germline lookup yields CDR1 SNHLY and CDR2 FYNNEI. The CDR3 loop is CASHGTVNTGELFF. The CDR3 DNA reads as TGTGCCAGCCACGGGACAGTGAACACCGGGGAGCTGTTTTTT.

The chain employs TRBV9 and TRBJ2-1; tentative D call: TRBD2 (6 bases). Trimming cost V 4 bases and J 6 bases, with 17 bases left between them. CDR3 length equals 15 residues. Germline V gene lookup returns CDR1 SGDLS and CDR2 YYNGEE. CDR3 nucleotides: TGTGCCAGCAGCCTGGGCGGGGTCGGGCCCAATGAGCAGTTCTTC. Translation gives CASSLGGVGPNEQFF.

This clone showed up just a few times. The V call is TRBV21-1, the J call TRBJ1-4; the DNA was not compared with TRBD1, the D call given in the table. TRBV21-1 is termed a pseudogene. The CDR3 runs 16 residues. The CDR3 reads CASSKAVDRVNEKLFF. DNA for the CDR3: TGTGCCAGCAGCAAAGCCGTTGACAGGGTGAATGAAAAACTGTTTTTT.

The rearrangement links TRBV5-5 to TRBJ1-1; the match to TRBD1 covers 7 bases. V shed 2 bases and J 0 bases; nucleotides not matched to a gene: 4. Germline V gene lookup returns CDR1 SGHKS and CDR2 YYEKEE (reference sequence). The CDR3 consists of 15 residues. The CDR3 is CASSFTGDVNTEAFF. The CDR3 nucleotides are TGTGCCAGCAGCTTTACAGGGGACGTGAACACTGAAGCTTTCTTT.

The chain recombines TRBV7-9 with TRBJ2-7; 7 nucleotides match TRBD1. The V segment lost 4 bases and the J segment 2 bases; nucleotides outside the gene matches: 5. The CDR3 has 14 residues. Germline lookup yields CDR1 SEHNR and CDR2 FQNEAQ (reference sequence). The CDR3 DNA follows: TGTGCCAGCAGCTCGAAGACAGGGCCCTACGAGCAGTACTTC. Translated: CASSSKTGPYEQYF.

The chain joins TRBV19 to TRBJ2-3; TRBD1 matches at 9 bases. The germline V gene encodes CDR1 LNHDA and CDR2 SQIVND (reference sequence). This CDR3 is built from 16 residues. After removal of 4 bases from V and 2 bases from J, the junction contained 7 bases not matched to a gene. CDR3 nucleotide sequence: TGTGCCAGTAGTACCGGACAGGGGTCACCCACAGATACGCAGTATTTT. Its translation: CASSTGQGSPTDTQYF.

The chain links TRBV10-3 to TRBJ2-3, with D perhaps matching TRBD2 (5 bases). Germline V gene data show CDR1 as ENHRY and CDR2 as SYGVKD. The CDR3 spans 13 residues. V lost 8 bases and J 3 bases, leaving 12 bases between the germline ends. In nucleotides, the CDR3 is TGTGCCATCGCAGCGGCAGGAACAGATACGCAGTATTTT. Translating it yields CAIAAAGTDTQYF.

V and J are TRBV6-1 and TRBJ1-4; 10 bases map to TRBD1. The germline gives CDR1 MNHNS, CDR2 SASEGT. Germline trimming cut 4 bases from V and 7 bases from J; bases unmatched to any gene: 3. CDR3 length: 14 amino acids. Here the CDR3 reads CASSGQGAGEKLFF. CDR3 in DNA: TGTGCCAGCAGTGGACAGGGGGCGGGTGAAAAACTGTTTTTT.

The rearrangement uses TRBV5-4 and TRBJ2-1; TRBD2 aligns across 8 bases. The CDR3 contains 16 residues. The trim removed 0 bases at V and 4 bases at J, leaving 6 bases unmatched. Germline CDR1 and CDR2: SGHNT and YYREEE (reference sequence). The CDR3 loop is CASSLGTAGAYNEQFF. CDR3 DNA sequence: TGTGCCAGCAGCTTGGGGACAGCGGGGGCTTACAATGAGCAGTTCTTC.

This clone has a single count. The V gene is TRBV5-1, the J gene TRBJ1-1; 7 positions agree with TRBD1. CDR1 and CDR2 from the germline V gene are SGHRS and YFSETQ. The trim removed 0 bases at V and 1 base at J, leaving 9 bases unmatched. CDR3 length equals 17 residues. The CDR3 reads CASSLVRTGVRNTEAFF. CDR3 nucleotides: TGCGCCAGCAGCTTGGTACGGACAGGAGTTCGGAACACTGAAGCTTTCTTT.

The chain links TRBV6-5 to TRBJ1-6; D gene uncertain. This CDR3 contains 16 residues. The germline V gene has CDR1 MNHEY and CDR2 SVGAGI. Deletions cut 4 bases from V and 0 bases from J, with 10 bases between. This CDR3 reads CASSSGQASYNSPLHF. The CDR3 nucleotides read TGTGCCAGCAGTTCCGGGCAGGCCTCCTATAATTCACCCCTCCACTTT.

The V call is TRBV10-1, the J call TRBJ2-4, with 12 bases identical to TRBD1. V was clipped by 11 bases and J by 2 bases; unmatched bases: 13. The CDR3 length is 17 residues. Germline V lookup: CDR1 WNHNN, CDR2 SYGVQD (reference sequence). CDR3 loop: CAGPGQGAKITKNIQYF. The CDR3, as DNA: TGCGCCGGCCCGGGACAGGGGGCTAAAATAACCAAAAACATTCAGTACTTC.

The chain uses TRBV7-9 and TRBJ1-5; 9 bases are a match to TRBD1. V lost 3 bases to trimming and J lost 6 bases; unmatched junction nucleotides: 6. CDR1 SEHNR and CDR2 FQNEAQ come from the germline V gene (reference sequence). The CDR3 has 15 residues. The CDR3 here is CASSLGQGLGQPQHF. Written as DNA, the CDR3 is TGTGCCAGCAGCTTGGGACAGGGTCTGGGTCAGCCCCAGCATTTT.

This clone has just one count. V is TRBV18 and J is TRBJ1-1; a weak D match, TRBD1 (5 bases). Deletions cut 4 bases from V and 1 base from J, with 19 bases between. The CDR3 runs to 17 residues. The germline CDR1 and CDR2 sequences are KGHSH and LQKENI. The DNA for the CDR3 is TGTGCCAGCTCACAAGCCGGGGAAGGGGCCGGGAACACTGAAGCTTTCTTT. It is translated as CASSQAGEGAGNTEAFF.

J is TRBJ2-1 and V is TRBV11-2; D not certain. CDR3 length: 12 amino acids. V gave up 5 bases and J gave up 5 bases, with 7 bases separating them. The germline CDR1 and CDR2 sequences are SGHAT and FQNNGV. The CDR3 bases are TGTGCCAGCAGCACCTTGGACAATGAGCAGTTCTTC. Translated, it gives CASSTLDNEQFF.

Only one count was recorded for this clone. The chain joins TRBV2 to TRBJ2-6, with TRBD1 matching 7 bases. Per the germline V gene, CDR1 is SNHLY and CDR2 is FYNNEI. CDR3 length: 14 amino acids. Germline trimming cut 6 bases from V and 3 bases from J; bases unmatched to any gene: 2. The DNA for the CDR3 is TGTGCCAGCAGGGCAGGGGGTGGGGCCAACGTCCTGACTTTC. As protein: CASRAGGGANVLTF.

V gene TRBV7-6 combines with J gene TRBJ2-3; 12 bases align to TRBD2. This CDR3 is 20 amino acids long. Germline V gene sequence: CDR1 SGHVS, CDR2 FNYEAQ. Trimming took 5 bases from V and 1 from J; bases not matched to a gene: 16. CDR3 protein: CASSPTFLAGGRIGTDTQYF. The DNA for the CDR3 is TGTGCCAGCAGCCCAACCTTTCTAGCGGGGGGGAGGATCGGCACAGATACGCAGTATTTT.

V usage is TRBV19 and J usage is TRBJ1-1, with D possibly TRBD1 on 5 matching bases. The V and J ends lost 8 bases and 0 bases respectively, with 13 bases between them. Germline CDR1 reads LNHDA; CDR2 reads SQIVND (reference sequence). This CDR3 comprises 14 residues. For the CDR3, the DNA is TGTGCCAGTTCCCGGCAGGGCCTGAACACTGAAGCTTTCTTT. This codes for CASSRQGLNTEAFF. Complete variable domain (other parts from reference TRBV19 and TRBJ1-1): DGGITQSPKYLFRKEGQNVTLSCEQNLNHDAMYWYRQDPGQGLRLIYYSQIVNDFQKGDIAEGYSVSREKKESFPLTVTSAQKNPTAFYLCASSRQGLNTEAFFGQGTRLTVV.

CDR3 in DNA: TGTGCCAGTACCCGGACAGGGTTGCATCAGCCCCAGCATTTT. It is translated as CASTRTGLHQPQHF. The chain carries TRBV19 and TRBJ1-5; 8 bases agree with TRBD1. This CDR3 has 14 amino acids. Germline V gene sequence: CDR1 LNHDA, CDR2 SQIVND (reference sequence). After removal of 7 bases from V and 5 bases from J, the junction contained 7 bases not matched to a gene.

The V gene is TRBV5-5, the J gene TRBJ1-2, with D perhaps matching TRBD1 (5 bases). V was shortened by 4 bases and J by 4 bases, with 8 bases between the two germline ends. The CDR3 is made up of 12 amino acids. The germline CDR1 and CDR2 sequences are SGHKS and YYEKEE (reference sequence). The CDR3 DNA is TGTGCCAGCAGCCAAGACAGCTATGGCTACACCTTC. The encoded protein is CASSQDSYGYTF.

The J gene is TRBJ1-6, the V gene TRBV27; 8 positions agree with TRBD1. The V and J ends lost 4 bases and 0 bases, in that order; junction bases with no gene match: 8. The CDR3 sequence is 18 residues long. Germline V lookup: CDR1 MNHEY, CDR2 SMNVEV (reference sequence). The CDR3 nucleotides are TGTGCCAGCAGTTCTCCGGGACAGGCGAACTCCTATAATTCACCCCTCCACTTT. Its protein product is CASSSPGQANSYNSPLHF.

The gene calls are TRBV25-1 and TRBJ2-3, with D tentatively TRBD1 (6 bases). Deletions cut 9 bases from V and 5 bases from J, with 12 bases between. The CDR3 loop spans 12 amino acids. Germline-derived CDR1 and CDR2 are MGHDK and SYGVNS. CDR3 sequence: CASAPQGDTQYF. CDR3 in DNA: TGTGCCAGTGCCCCACAGGGAGATACGCAGTATTTT.

The V and J genes are TRBV5-1 and TRBJ1-6, with D unresolved. The germline CDR1 and CDR2 sequences are SGHRS and YFSETQ. CDR3 length: 15 residues. Trimming stripped 4 bases from V and 7 bases from J, with 15 bases between. Written as DNA, the CDR3 is TGCGCCAGCAGCCTCGAGCCGGAGCCGAATTCACCCCTCCACTTT. It codes for CASSLEPEPNSPLHF. The full variable domain, its missing parts supplied by reference TRBV5-1 and TRBJ1-6, is KAGVTQTPRYLIKTRGQQVTLSCSPISGHRSVSWYQQTPGQGLQFLFEYFSETQRNKGNFPGRFSGRQFSNSRSEMNVSTLELGDSALYLCASSLEPEPNSPLHFGNGTRLTVT.